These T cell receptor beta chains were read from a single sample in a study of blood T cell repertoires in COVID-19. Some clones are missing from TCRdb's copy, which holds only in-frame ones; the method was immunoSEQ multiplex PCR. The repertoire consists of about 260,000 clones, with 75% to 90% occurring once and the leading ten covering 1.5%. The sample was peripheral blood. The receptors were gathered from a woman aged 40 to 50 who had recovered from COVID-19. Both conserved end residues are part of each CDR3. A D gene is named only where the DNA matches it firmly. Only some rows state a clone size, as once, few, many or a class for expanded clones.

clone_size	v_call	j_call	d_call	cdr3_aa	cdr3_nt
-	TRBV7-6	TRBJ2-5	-	CASSLGELGTQYF	TGTGCCAGCAGCCTAGGGGAGTTAGGGACCCAGTACTTC
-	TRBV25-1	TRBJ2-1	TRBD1	CASKRTGGNEQFF	TGTGCCAGCAAACGAACAGGGGGCAATGAGCAGTTCTTC
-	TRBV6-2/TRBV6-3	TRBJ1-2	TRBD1	CASSYGQGVTGYTF	TGTGCCAGCAGTTACGGACAGGGGGTCACTGGCTACACCTTC
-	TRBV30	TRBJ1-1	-	CAWSPKYSGSTEAFF	TGTGCCTGGAGTCCGAAATATTCTGGGAGCACTGAAGCTTTCTTT
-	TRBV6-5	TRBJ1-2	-	CASSSGHGYGYTF	TGTGCCAGCAGTTCGGGACATGGGTATGGCTACACCTTC
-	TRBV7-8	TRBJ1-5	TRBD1	CASSPRTGGYSNQPQHF	TGTGCCAGCAGCCCACGGACAGGGGGTTATAGCAATCAGCCCCAGCATTTT
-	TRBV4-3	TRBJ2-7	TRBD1	CASSLRPDRDEQYF	TGCGCCAGCAGCCTCCGCCCCGACAGGGACGAGCAGTACTTC
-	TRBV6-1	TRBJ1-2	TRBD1	CASSEAGRRQGRDGYTF	TGTGCCAGCAGTGAAGCTGGGCGGAGACAGGGAAGAGATGGCTACACCTTC
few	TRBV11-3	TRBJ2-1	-	CASSPKRGGNEQFF	TGTGCCAGCAGCCCGAAGAGGGGGGGAAATGAGCAGTTCTTC
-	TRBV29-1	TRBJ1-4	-	CSASELGGKLFF	TGCAGCGCCTCGGAACTAGGAGGAAAACTGTTTTTT
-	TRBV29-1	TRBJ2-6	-	CSVSQGSGANVLTF	TGCAGCGTTTCACAGGGCTCTGGGGCCAACGTCCTGACTTTC
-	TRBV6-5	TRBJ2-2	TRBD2	CASSRLAGTAGELFF	TGTGCCAGCAGCCGACTAGCGGGTACAGCCGGGGAGCTGTTTTTT
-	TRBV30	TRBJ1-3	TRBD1	CAWSTAGQGTGNTIYF	TGTGCCTGGAGTACCGCGGGACAGGGAACTGGAAACACCATATATTTT
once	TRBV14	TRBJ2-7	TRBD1	CASSQDLRTGGSYEQYF	TGTGCCAGCAGCCAAGATCTGCGAACAGGGGGTTCCTACGAGCAGTACTTC
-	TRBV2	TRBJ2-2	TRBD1	CASRKDRPGPGELFF	TGTGCCAGCAGGAAGGACAGGCCGGGCCCGGGGGAGCTGTTTTTT
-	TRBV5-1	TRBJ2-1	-	CASSLDSYNEQFF	TGCGCCAGCAGCTTGGACAGTTACAATGAGCAGTTCTTC
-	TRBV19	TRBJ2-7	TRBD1	CASSRTGWNEQYF	TGTGCCAGTAGCCGGACAGGGTGGAACGAGCAGTACTTC
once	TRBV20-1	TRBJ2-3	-	CSAGFTDTQYF	TGCAGTGCCGGGTTCACGGATACGCAGTATTTT
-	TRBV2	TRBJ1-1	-	CASTSRDMITEAFF	TGTGCCAGCACATCTCGGGATATGATCACTGAAGCTTTCTTT
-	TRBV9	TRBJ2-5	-	CASSVVGGWRETQYF	TGTGCCAGCAGCGTAGTAGGAGGGTGGCGGGAGACCCAGTACTTC
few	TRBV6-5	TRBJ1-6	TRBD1	CASDARGRSPLHF	TGTGCCAGCGACGCCAGGGGGCGGTCACCCCTCCACTTT
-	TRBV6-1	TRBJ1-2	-	CASTGDSYGYTF	TGTGCCAGCACCGGGGACTCTTATGGCTACACCTTC
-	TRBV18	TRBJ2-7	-	CASSPPRTGRYEQYF	TGTGCCAGCTCACCACCGAGGACGGGAAGGTACGAGCAGTACTTC
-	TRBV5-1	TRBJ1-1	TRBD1	CASSFDRGMNTEAFF	TGCGCCAGCAGCTTCGACAGGGGGATGAACACTGAAGCTTTCTTT
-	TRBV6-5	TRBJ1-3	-	CASSYDQAMGDTIYF	TGTGCCAGCAGTTACGATCAGGCTATGGGAGACACCATATATTTT
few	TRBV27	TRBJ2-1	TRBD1	CASTSGGMNNEQFF	TGTGCCAGCACCTCAGGGGGCATGAACAATGAGCAGTTCTTC